The subject of this entry is one T cell receptor beta chain. This receptor's antigen is unknown. Base qualities are not provided; no much larger clone lies one nucleotide away. The sample is drawn from a study of shared clonotypes between healthy human individuals (dated by TCRdb to 2020 to 2021). With respect to the entire study: The cohort comprised a couple of women and a few men aged 18 to 49 years. To estimate repertoire size and how much clonotypes are shared between individuals, the study performed deep sequencing of blood TCR repertoires from a few healthy adults. Libraries were prepared and TCR repertoires were sequenced by different laboratories using diverse techniques, in order to increase sequencing depth and limit assay-specific biases. Per donor, leukapheresis produced somewhere between about 0.94 and 9.5 billion PBMCs.

V is clipped by 5 bases and J by 8 bases, and the sequence between their germline boundaries is 18 bases long. The CDR3 covers 15 residues, taking in both the cysteine and the phenylalanine. CDR3 DNA only is kept here, 45 bases in frame from base 1. CDR1 and CDR2 (MDHEN, SYDVKM) derive from the germline V gene. The paper as a whole reports these results and caveats: Pairwise subsampling indicated that sequencing depth was expected to affect the degree of clonotype sharing among donors. Sampling was restricted to blood, and TCR repertoires in tissues likely differ from the TCR repertoires found in blood. Because the study included only a small number of donors, the genetic and exposure-history diversity represented was limited.

The donors were healthy, HIV-negative adults with no recently reported acute infections or vaccinations. Every donor was a Caucasian adult living in Nashville, Tennessee, USA. In the unsorted samples, 85 million to 100 million PBMCs were counted, and genomic DNA was extracted using the QIAamp DNA Blood Mini kit. Blood was collected by leukapheresis, and PBMCs were isolated by Ficoll-Histopaque density gradient centrifugation and then cryopreserved in liquid nitrogen vapor phase. Using the deep immunoSEQ assay, multiplex PCR amplified TCR CDR3 regions from genomic DNA. Extracted genomic DNA from each cell subset was spread evenly across all wells of several immunoSEQ 96-well plates, with each plate serving as a replicate. For unsorted PBMC, 300 ng genomic DNA, equal to about 30,000 T cell genomes, was loaded into each replicate PCR. Ten immunoSEQ deep assay plates were used to sequence unsorted PBMC genomic DNA. Purified libraries were quantified with a Qubit 3.0 fluorometer, sized on a Bioanalyzer 2100, and re-quantified with the KAPA Library Quantification kit. A separate single-read 150-cycle Illumina NextSeq 550 flow cell was used to sequence each immunoSEQ 96-well plate. The paper's processing steps were these. The immunoSEQ output contained only junctional sequences without quality scores, so filtering could not match that applied to full-length reads. Sequences were annotated with PyIR, a Python wrapper for IgBLAST v1.9, using IMGT germline references to assign V/J genes and CDR3. Any read was removed if the V/J assignment was weak (E-value above 1e-6), the CDR3 was missing, or the read contained stop codons, out-of-frame junctions, or ambiguous translated residues. V3J clonotypes were defined as sequences sharing the same inferred V gene, J gene, and CDR3 amino acid sequence. To compute the percentage overlap between repertoires, the number of shared unique clonotypes was divided by the size of the smaller repertoire. Three approaches were used to assess repertoire richness: RTK rarefaction, the Chao1 estimator, and Recon v2.1 estimates of unobserved clonotypes. The table comes from immuneACCESS by way of TCRdb, which keeps in-frame sequences with V and J called. Part of the clones is missing from these tables; in studies checked, under half for an unresolved V gene and the rest for unknown reasons. D and trimming come from the DNA, and the V and J calls and clone size come from that table. The sample table records about half a million clones; roughly 80% of these occur just once. More than 10% of the sample goes to the ten largest clones.

This TCR was sampled from a woman between 35 and 50 years old in good health. Some clones in this sample may be carry-over from other donors' samples. The receptor chain draws on TRBV28 and TRBJ1-4; D gene: possibly TRBD1, on 6 matching bases. The sequenced sample consisted of PBMCs. The CDR3 protein sequence reads: CASSPGTSGSEKLFF. The DNA reads TGTGCCAGCAGTCCGGGGACATCGGGGAGCGAAAAACTGTTTTTT.